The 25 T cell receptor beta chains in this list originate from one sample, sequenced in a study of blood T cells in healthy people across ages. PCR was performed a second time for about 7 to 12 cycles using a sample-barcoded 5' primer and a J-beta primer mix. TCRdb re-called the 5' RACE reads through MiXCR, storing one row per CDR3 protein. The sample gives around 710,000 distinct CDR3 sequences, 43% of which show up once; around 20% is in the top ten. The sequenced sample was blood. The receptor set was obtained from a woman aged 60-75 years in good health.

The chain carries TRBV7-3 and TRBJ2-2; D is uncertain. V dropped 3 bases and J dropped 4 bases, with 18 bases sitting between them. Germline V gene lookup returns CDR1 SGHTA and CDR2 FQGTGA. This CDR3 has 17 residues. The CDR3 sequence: CASSLSYGRSSTGELFF. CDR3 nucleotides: TGTGCCAGCAGCTTGAGCTATGGGCGGAGTAGCACCGGGGAGCTGTTTTTT.

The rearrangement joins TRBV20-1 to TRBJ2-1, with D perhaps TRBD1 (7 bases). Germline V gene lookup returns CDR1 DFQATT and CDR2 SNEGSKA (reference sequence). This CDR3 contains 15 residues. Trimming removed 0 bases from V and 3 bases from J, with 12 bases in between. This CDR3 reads CSARDQGGRYNEQFF. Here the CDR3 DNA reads TGCAGTGCTAGAGATCAGGGGGGACGCTACAATGAGCAGTTCTTC.

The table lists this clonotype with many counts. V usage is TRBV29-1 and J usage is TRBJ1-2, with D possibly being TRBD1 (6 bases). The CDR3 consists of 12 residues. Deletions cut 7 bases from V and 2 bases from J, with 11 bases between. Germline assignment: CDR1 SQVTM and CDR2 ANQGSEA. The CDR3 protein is CSDWTANYGYTF. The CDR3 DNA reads TGCAGCGATTGGACAGCGAACTATGGCTACACCTTC.

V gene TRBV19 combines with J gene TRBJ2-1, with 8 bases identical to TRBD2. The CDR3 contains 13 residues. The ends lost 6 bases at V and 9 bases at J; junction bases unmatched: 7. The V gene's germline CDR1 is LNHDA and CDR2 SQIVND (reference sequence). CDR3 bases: TGTGCCAGTAGGAGCGCCGCGGGAGGTGAGCAGTTCTTC. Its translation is CASRSAAGGEQFF. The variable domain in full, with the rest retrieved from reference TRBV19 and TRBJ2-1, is DGGITQSPKYLFRKEGQNVTLSCEQNLNHDAMYWYRQDPGQGLRLIYYSQIVNDFQKGDIAEGYSVSREKKESFPLTVTSAQKNPTAFYLCASRSAAGGEQFFGPGTRLTVL.

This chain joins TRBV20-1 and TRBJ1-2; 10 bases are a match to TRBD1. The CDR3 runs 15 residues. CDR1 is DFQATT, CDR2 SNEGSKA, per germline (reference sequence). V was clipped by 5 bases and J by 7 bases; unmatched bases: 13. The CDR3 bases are TGCAGTGCTGCCTCCGGGACAGGGGCCCCAGTTGGCTACACCTTC. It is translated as CSAASGTGAPVGYTF.

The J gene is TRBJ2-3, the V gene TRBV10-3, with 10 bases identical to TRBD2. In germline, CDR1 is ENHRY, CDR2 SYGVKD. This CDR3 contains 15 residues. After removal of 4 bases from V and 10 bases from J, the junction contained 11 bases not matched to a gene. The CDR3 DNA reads TGTGCCATCAGTGGGACTAGCGGTCCTGATGAGCCGCAGTATTTT. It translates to CAISGTSGPDEPQYF.

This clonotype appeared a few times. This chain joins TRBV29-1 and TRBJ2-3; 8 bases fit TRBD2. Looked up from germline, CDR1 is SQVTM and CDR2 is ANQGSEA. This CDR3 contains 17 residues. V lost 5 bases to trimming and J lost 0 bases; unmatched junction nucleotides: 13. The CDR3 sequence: CSVKNLLSGSSTDTQYF. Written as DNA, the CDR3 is TGCAGCGTTAAAAACTTACTGAGCGGGAGTAGCACAGATACGCAGTATTTT.

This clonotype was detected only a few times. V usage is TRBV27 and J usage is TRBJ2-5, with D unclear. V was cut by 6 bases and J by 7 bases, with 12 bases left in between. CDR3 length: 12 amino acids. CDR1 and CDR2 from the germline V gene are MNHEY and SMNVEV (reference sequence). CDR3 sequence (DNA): TGTGCCAGCAGCGGTAGACGCGGGACCCAGTACTTC. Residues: CASSGRRGTQYF.

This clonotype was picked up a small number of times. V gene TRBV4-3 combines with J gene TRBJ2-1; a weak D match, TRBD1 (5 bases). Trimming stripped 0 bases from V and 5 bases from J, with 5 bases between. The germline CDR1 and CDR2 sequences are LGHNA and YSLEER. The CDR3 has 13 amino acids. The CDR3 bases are TGCGCCAGCAGCCAAGAACAGGACAATGAGCAGTTCTTC. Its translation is CASSQEQDNEQFF.

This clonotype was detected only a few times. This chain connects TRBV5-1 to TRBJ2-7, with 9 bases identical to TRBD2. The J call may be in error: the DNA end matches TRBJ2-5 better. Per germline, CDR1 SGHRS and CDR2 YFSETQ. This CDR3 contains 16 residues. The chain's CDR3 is CASSLGASGMGETQYF. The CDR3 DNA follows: TGCGCCAGCAGCTTGGGGGCTAGCGGGATGGGTGAGACCCAGTACTTC.

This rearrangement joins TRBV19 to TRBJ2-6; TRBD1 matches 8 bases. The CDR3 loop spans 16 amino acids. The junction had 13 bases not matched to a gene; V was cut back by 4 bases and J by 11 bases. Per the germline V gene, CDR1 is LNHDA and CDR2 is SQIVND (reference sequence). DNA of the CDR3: TGTGCCAGTAGTACCCTGGTGACAGGGGACCCCCACGTCCTGACTTTC. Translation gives CASSTLVTGDPHVLTF.

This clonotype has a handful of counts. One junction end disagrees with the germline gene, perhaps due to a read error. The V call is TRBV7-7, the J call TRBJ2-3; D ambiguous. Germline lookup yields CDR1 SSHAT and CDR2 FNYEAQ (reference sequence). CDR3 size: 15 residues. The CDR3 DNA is TGTGCTAGCAGCCCCGGGCTTTTAAGCACAGATACGCAGTATTTT. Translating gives CASSPGLLSTDTQYF.

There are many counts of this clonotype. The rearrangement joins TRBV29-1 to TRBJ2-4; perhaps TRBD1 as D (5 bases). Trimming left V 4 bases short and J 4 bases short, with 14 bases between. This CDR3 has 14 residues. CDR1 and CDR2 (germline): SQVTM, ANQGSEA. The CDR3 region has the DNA TGCAGCGTTGGTGGCAGGGCCACAAAAAACATTCAGTACTTC. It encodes CSVGGRATKNIQYF.

Here the CDR3 DNA reads TGTGCCAGCAGTTTTGAACTAGCCATATCCGCTGAGCAGTTCTTC. Protein: CASSFELAISAEQFF. This chain joins TRBV6-6 and TRBJ2-1; tentatively, D is TRBD2 (6 bases). Trimming took 4 bases from V and 9 from J, leaving 19 bases between them. CDR1 MNHNY and CDR2 SVGAGI come from the germline V gene (reference sequence). The CDR3 contains 15 residues.

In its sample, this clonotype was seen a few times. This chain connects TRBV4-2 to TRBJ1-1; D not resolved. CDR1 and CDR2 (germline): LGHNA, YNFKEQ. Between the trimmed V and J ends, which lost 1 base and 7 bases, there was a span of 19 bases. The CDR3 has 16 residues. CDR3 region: CASSQGERSLEDEAFF. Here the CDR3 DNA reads TGTGCCAGCAGCCAAGGAGAAAGGAGCCTGGAGGATGAAGCTTTCTTT.

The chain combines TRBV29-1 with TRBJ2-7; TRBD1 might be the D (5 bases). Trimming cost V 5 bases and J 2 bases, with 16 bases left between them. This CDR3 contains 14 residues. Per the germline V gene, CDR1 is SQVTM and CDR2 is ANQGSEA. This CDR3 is CSVSWGPPTYEQYF. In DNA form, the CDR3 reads TGCAGCGTTTCCTGGGGCCCTCCTACCTACGAGCAGTACTTC.

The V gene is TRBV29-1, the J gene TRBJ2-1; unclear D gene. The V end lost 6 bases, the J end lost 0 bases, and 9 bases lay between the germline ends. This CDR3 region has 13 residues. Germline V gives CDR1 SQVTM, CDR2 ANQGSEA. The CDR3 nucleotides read TGCAGCGTATCAATTCCCTCCTACAATGAGCAGTTCTTC. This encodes CSVSIPSYNEQFF.

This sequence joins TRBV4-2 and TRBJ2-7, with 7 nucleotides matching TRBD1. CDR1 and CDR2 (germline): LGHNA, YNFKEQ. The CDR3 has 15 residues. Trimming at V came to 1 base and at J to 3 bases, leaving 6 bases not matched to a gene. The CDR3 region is CASSQGGGEIYEQYF. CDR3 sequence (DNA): TGTGCCAGCAGCCAAGGAGGGGGCGAGATCTACGAGCAGTACTTC.

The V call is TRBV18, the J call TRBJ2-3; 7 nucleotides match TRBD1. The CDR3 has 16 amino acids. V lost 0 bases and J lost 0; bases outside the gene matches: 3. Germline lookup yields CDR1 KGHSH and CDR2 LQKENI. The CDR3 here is CASSPPGQLSTDTQYF. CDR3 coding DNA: TGTGCCAGCTCACCACCGGGACAGCTTAGCACAGATACGCAGTATTTT.

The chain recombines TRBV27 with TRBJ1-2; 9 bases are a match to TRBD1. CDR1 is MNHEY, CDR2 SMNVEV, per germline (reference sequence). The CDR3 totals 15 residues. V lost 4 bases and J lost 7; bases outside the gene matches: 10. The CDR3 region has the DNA TGTGCCAGCAGTTCCACAGGCGGGACAGGGTCTGGCTACACCTTC. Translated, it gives CASSSTGGTGSGYTF.

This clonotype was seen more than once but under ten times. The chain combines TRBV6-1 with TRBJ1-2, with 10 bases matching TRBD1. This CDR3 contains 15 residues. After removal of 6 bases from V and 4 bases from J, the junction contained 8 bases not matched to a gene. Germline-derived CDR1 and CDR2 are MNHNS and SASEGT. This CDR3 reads CASRPGTGEVYGYTF. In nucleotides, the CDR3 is TGTGCCAGCAGACCAGGGACAGGGGAAGTCTATGGCTACACCTTC.

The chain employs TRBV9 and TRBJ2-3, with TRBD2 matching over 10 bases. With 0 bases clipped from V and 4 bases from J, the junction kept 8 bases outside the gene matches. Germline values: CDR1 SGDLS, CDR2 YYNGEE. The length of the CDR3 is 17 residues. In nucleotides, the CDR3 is TGTGCCAGCAGCGTAGTACCTAGCGGGAGAGGGGCAGATACGCAGTATTTT. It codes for CASSVVPSGRGADTQYF.

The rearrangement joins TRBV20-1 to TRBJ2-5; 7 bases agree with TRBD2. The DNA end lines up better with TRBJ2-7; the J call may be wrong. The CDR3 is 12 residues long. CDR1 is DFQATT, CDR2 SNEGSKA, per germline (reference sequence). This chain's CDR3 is CSATRLADEQYF. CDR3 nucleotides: TGCAGTGCTACCCGGCTAGCGGACGAGCAGTACTTC.

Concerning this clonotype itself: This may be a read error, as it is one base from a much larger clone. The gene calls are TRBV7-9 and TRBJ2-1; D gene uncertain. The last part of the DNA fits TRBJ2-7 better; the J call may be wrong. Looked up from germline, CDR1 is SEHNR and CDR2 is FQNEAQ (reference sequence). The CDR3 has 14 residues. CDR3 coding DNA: TGTGCCAGCAGCTCTTCGGATCAGTACAATGAGCAGTACTTC. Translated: CASSSSDQYNEQYF.

The CDR3 spells CASSVAVHRSTDTQYF. As DNA, the CDR3 is TGTGCCAGCAGCGTAGCCGTCCATCGTAGCACAGATACGCAGTATTTT. The rearrangement uses TRBV9 and TRBJ2-3; D is undetermined. V was shortened by 0 bases and J by 0 bases, with 11 bases between the two germline ends. From germline, CDR1 is SGDLS and CDR2 YYNGEE. The CDR3 has 16 amino acids.